These 22 T cell receptor delta chains were all obtained from the same sample, sequenced in a study of gammadelta T cells in human blood. With CATT, TCRdb re-called clones from the RT-PCR reads. This table has around 1,200 delta-chain clones, about half appearing once. Material for sequencing was Vgamma9Vdelta2 gamma-delta T cells from adult blood. The source of these receptors is a human donor.

On this clone itself: A much larger clone differs from this one at a single base, so this may be a read error. The identical CDR3 is also encoded by other nucleotide sequences in the sample. This chain uses TRDV2 with TRDJ1; TRDD3 matches at 10 bases. Unmatched junction bases numbered 22, after V lost 4 bases and J lost 0 bases. Germline V gene lookup returns CDR1 GEAIGNYY and CDR2 EKD. This CDR3 has 21 residues. The CDR3 nucleotides read TGTGCCTGTGATACCGTTGCCGACTGGGGGATGCCCGTCGGGTACACCGATAAACTCATCTTT. Translating gives CACDTVADWGMPVGYTDKLIF.

In this sample, this clone is medium-sized. V gene TRDV2 combines with J gene TRDJ1; TRDD3 matches at 12 bases. CDR3 length: 18 amino acids. Germline lookup yields CDR1 GEAIGNYY and CDR2 EKD. The V and J ends lost 3 bases and 1 base, in that order; junction bases with no gene match: 11. The CDR3 nucleotides are TGTGCCTGTGACGCTCTTCTGGGGGATACGCAGGGCACCGATAAACTCATCTTT. Encoded protein: CACDALLGDTQGTDKLIF.

Turning to this clone: This probably arose from a read error, given a far larger clone one base away. Other nucleotide sequences from this sample produce the same CDR3. V gene TRDV2 combines with J gene TRDJ1; 10 nucleotides agree with TRDD3. CDR1 is GEAIGNYY, CDR2 EKD, per germline. The junction had 20 bases not matched to a gene; V was cut back by 3 bases and J by 2 bases. CDR3 size: 20 residues. In nucleotides, the CDR3 is TGTGCCTGTGACCCCTTAGGACCATCAGGTACTGGGGGATCAACCGATAAACTCATCTTT. Residues: CACDPLGPSGTGGSTDKLIF.

A word on this clone: TCRdb pairs this DNA with a much larger clone's protein that differs at residue 13, likely a read error; the protein shown was translated from the DNA. The chain uses TRDV2 and TRDJ1; D ambiguous. Germline V gene sequence: CDR1 GEAIGNYY, CDR2 EKD. This CDR3 has 15 amino acids. The DNA for the CDR3 is TGTGCCTGTGACACTGTGTTGACGACCACCGATAAACACATCTTT. Translation: CACDTVLTTTDKHIF.

Worth noting for this clone: This DNA's translation differs at residue 9 from TCRdb's protein, which comes from a much larger clone; a read error is likely, and the protein shown is translated from the DNA. V is TRDV2 and J is TRDJ1; a possible D gene is TRDD3 (6 bases). Deletions cut 3 bases from V and 1 base from J, with 29 bases between. In germline, CDR1 is GEAIGNYY, CDR2 EKD. This CDR3 is 20 amino acids long. The CDR3 sequence is CACDEISGEYKVPGTDKLIF. The CDR3 nucleotides are TGTGCCTGTGACGAGATTTCTGGGGAATATAAAGTTCCGGGCACCGATAAACTCATCTTT.

As regards this clone: A far larger clone is one base from this, pointing to a likely read error. The chain joins TRDV2 to TRDJ1; 13 bases are a match to TRDD3. V lost 3 bases and J lost 2; bases outside the gene matches: 5. Germline V gene sequence: CDR1 GEAIGNYY, CDR2 EKD. The CDR3 extends over 16 amino acids. The CDR3 loop reads CACDVLGDTRTDKLIF. The DNA for the CDR3 is TGTGCCTGTGACGTACTGGGGGATACGCGGACCGATAAACTCATCTTT.

In regard to this clone: A far larger clone is one nucleotide away, so this likely arose from a read error. The genes are TRDV2 and TRDJ1, with D perhaps matching TRDD3 (6 bases). The V and J ends lost 3 bases and 4 bases respectively, with 26 bases between them. This CDR3 has 18 amino acids. The V gene's germline CDR1 is GEAIGNYY and CDR2 EKD. CDR3: CACDALGDLGPEGDKLIF. CDR3 nucleotide sequence: TGTGCCTGTGACGCCCTAGGAGACCTGGGGCCCGAGGGCGATAAACTCATCTTT.

This clone is deemed medium-sized. The chain carries TRDV2 and TRDJ1; D ambiguous. The CDR3 is made up of 16 amino acids. Germline CDR1 GEAIGNYY, CDR2 EKD. The V end was cut by 0 bases, the J end by 5 bases, with 18 bases between. CDR3 region: CACDTVGAPMMDKLIF. The CDR3 DNA sequence: TGTGCCTGTGACACCGTAGGTGCCCCTATGATGGATAAACTCATCTTT.

To note about this clone: A read error is likely here: a far larger clone is one base away. The gene calls are TRDV2 and TRDJ1; 7 bases line up with TRDD3. Germline CDR1 GEAIGNYY, CDR2 EKD. The J segment lost 3 bases and the V segment lost 3 bases, leaving 6 bases of the junction unmatched. CDR3 length: 14 amino acids. CDR3 protein: CACDALLGPDKLIF. The CDR3, as DNA: TGTGCCTGTGACGCCCTACTGGGGCCCGATAAACTCATCTTT.

A note on this clone: A far larger clone is just one base off, so this is likely a read error. Other DNA sequences in this sample translate to the same CDR3. The J gene is TRDJ3, the V gene TRDV2, with TRDD3 matching over 8 bases. CDR3 length: 27 amino acids. Unmatched junction bases numbered 30, after V lost 0 bases and J lost 0 bases. Germline CDR1 reads GEAIGNYY; CDR2 reads EKD. The CDR3 reads CACDTVATGTGGSGRNSDSWDTRQMFF. As DNA, the CDR3 is TGTGCCTGTGACACCGTCGCCACCGGGACTGGGGGCTCCGGGAGAAATTCGGACTCCTGGGACACCCGACAGATGTTTTTC.

This clone was found once. This probably arose from a read error, given a far larger clone one base away. The gene calls are TRDV2 and TRDJ1; 12 positions agree with TRDD3. Germline V gene lookup returns CDR1 GEAIGNYY and CDR2 EKD. The CDR3 loop spans 18 amino acids. The DNA of the CDR3 is TGTGCCAGTGACCCCGTTAGTACTGGGGGATACTTTGGCGATAAACTCATCTTT. This encodes CASDPVSTGGYFGDKLIF.

By sample fraction, this clone is large (0.1 to 1%). This same CDR3 is encoded by further DNA sequences in the sample. This chain connects TRDV2 to TRDJ1, with 9 bases identical to TRDD3. This CDR3 spans 20 amino acids. The germline gives CDR1 GEAIGNYY, CDR2 EKD. V gave up 2 bases and J gave up 2 bases; unmatched junction bases: 20. This CDR3 reads CACDIITGGHRSSYTDKLIF. The CDR3 coding sequence is TGTGCCTGTGACATTATTACTGGGGGACATCGAAGCTCGTATACCGATAAACTCATCTTT.

This clone counts as large. The V and J genes are TRDV2 and TRDJ1, with 11 bases lining up with TRDD3. Germline V CDR1 and CDR2: GEAIGNYY, EKD. This CDR3 is 15 amino acids long. After removal of 0 bases from V and 7 bases from J, the junction contained 6 bases not matched to a gene. The CDR3 loop is CACDTMGDTRGKLIF. CDR3 nucleotides: TGTGCCTGTGACACCATGGGGGATACGCGCGGTAAACTCATCTTT.

This clone was recorded a few times. It differs at one base from a far larger clone, so likely a read error. The chain combines TRDV2 with TRDJ1; weak D call: TRDD3 (6 bases). CDR3 length: 17 residues. Germline CDR1 GEAIGNYY, CDR2 EKD. The CDR3 protein is CACDTLEAGEGTEKLIF. In DNA, the CDR3 is TGTGCCTGTGACACCTTGGAGGCTGGGGAAGGCACCGAAAAACTCATCTTT.

This clone is termed large. The chain uses TRDV2 and TRDJ1; 11 bases are a match to TRDD3. The CDR3 totals 26 residues. Trimming at V came to 5 bases and at J to 1 base, leaving 38 bases not matched to a gene. Germline loops: CDR1 GEAIGNYY, CDR2 EKD. The CDR3 spells CACASLPLGVGSSLGDTGTGTDKLIF. CDR3 DNA sequence: TGTGCCTGTGCCTCTTTACCCTTGGGTGTCGGCTCGAGCCTGGGGGATACTGGAACCGGCACCGATAAACTCATCTTT.

By share of the sample, this clone is large. The same CDR3 is also encoded by other DNA sequences in this sample. The genes are TRDV2 and TRDJ3; 7 bases agree with TRDD3. V shed 0 bases, J shed 0 bases, and the junction held 4 bases outside the gene matches. Germline V gene lookup returns CDR1 GEAIGNYY and CDR2 EKD. This CDR3 is 18 amino acids long. The CDR3 here is CACDTGWGTSWDTRQMFF. CDR3 in DNA: TGTGCCTGTGACACCGGATGGGGGACCTCCTGGGACACCCGACAGATGTTTTTC.

For this clone: One base separates it from a far larger clone, so it is likely a read error. Other DNA sequences in this specimen translate into the identical CDR3. The chain combines TRDV2 with TRDJ1, with 9 positions matching TRDD3. Looked up from germline, CDR1 is GEAIGNYY and CDR2 is EKD. V trimming: 0 bases; J trimming: 1 base; junction bases outside the gene matches: 5. This CDR3 spans 16 amino acids. CDR3 sequence reads: CACDTVGIRGTDKLIF. CDR3 DNA sequence: TGTGCCTGTGACACCGTGGGGATACGGGGCACCGATAAACTCATCTTT.

This clone is large (0.1 to 1%) in the sample. Other DNA sequences in the sample encode the same CDR3. V usage is TRDV2 and J usage is TRDJ1; D not resolved. CDR3 length: 16 residues. Looked up from germline, CDR1 is GEAIGNYY and CDR2 is EKD. Trimming shortened V by 0 bases and J by 0 bases, and 13 bases separated the two germline ends. CDR3 residues: CACDTMIPKYTDKLIF. Here the CDR3 DNA reads TGTGCCTGTGACACCATGATCCCGAAGTACACCGATAAACTCATCTTT.

This clone is medium-sized in the sample. The chain uses TRDV2 and TRDJ1; 10 bases fit TRDD3. After removal of 0 bases from V and 2 bases from J, the junction contained 20 bases not matched to a gene. The CDR3 extends over 21 amino acids. Germline CDR1 is GEAIGNYY and CDR2 is EKD. The CDR3 region is CACDTVTSYRLKLGDTDKLIF. DNA for the CDR3: TGTGCCTGTGACACCGTGACTTCCTACCGCCTGAAACTGGGGGATACCGATAAACTCATCTTT.

By frequency in the sample, this clone is medium-sized. V is TRDV2 and J is TRDJ2; a weak D match, TRDD3 (5 bases). This CDR3 contains 18 residues. Trimming shortened V by 0 bases and J by 2 bases, and 18 bases separated the two germline ends. Germline CDR1 reads GEAIGNYY; CDR2 reads EKD. The CDR3 loop is CACDTVLGHTVLTAQLFF. Written as DNA, the CDR3 is TGTGCCTGTGACACCGTGCTAGGTCATACGGTGTTGACAGCACAACTCTTCTTT.

By share, this clone counts as medium-sized (0.01 to 0.1%). This rearrangement joins TRDV2 to TRDJ1; 9 bases are shared with TRDD3. Germline V gene sequence: CDR1 GEAIGNYY, CDR2 EKD. The trim removed 5 bases at V and 0 bases at J, leaving 12 bases unmatched. The CDR3 totals 17 residues. CDR3 in DNA: TGTGCCTGTGCTGGGGTAGGGGATACGAGAGACACCGATAAACTCATCTTT. Translated, it gives CACAGVGDTRDTDKLIF.

On this clone: A far bigger clonotype differs at one base, so this is likely a read error. This CDR3 is also generated by other DNA sequences in the sample. The chain has TRDV2 and TRDJ1; D possibly corresponds to TRDD3 (6 bases). CDR1 and CDR2 (germline): GEAIGNYY, EKD. This CDR3 comprises 15 residues. This CDR3 reads CACERLGQYTDKLIF. The CDR3 DNA is TGTGCCTGTGAGCGCCTGGGGCAGTACACCGATAAACTCATTTTT.